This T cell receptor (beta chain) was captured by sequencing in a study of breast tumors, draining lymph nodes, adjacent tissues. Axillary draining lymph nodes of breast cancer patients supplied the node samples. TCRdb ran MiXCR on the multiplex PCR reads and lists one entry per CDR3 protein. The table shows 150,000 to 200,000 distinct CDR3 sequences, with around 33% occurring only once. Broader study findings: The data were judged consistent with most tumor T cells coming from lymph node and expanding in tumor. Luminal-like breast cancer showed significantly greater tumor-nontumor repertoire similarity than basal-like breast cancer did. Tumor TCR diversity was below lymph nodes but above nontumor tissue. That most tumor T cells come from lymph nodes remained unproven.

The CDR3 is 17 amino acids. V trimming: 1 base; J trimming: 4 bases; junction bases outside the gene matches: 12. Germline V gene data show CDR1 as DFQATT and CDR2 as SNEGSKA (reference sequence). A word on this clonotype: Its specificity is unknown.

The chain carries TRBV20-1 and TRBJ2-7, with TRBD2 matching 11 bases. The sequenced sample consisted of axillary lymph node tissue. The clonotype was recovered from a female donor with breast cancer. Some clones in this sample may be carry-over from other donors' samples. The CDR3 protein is CSARGTGVAGGSYEQYF. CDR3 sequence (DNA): TGCAGTGCTAGAGGGACAGGGGTAGCGGGGGGGAGTTACGAGCAGTACTTC.